This entry lists 9 T cell receptor beta chains sequenced from one sample in a study of blood T cell repertoires in COVID-19. TCRdb keeps only in-frame clones here, not all; method: immunoSEQ multiplex PCR. Here the sample spans around 250,000 clones, about 89% being singletons. Sequencing used PBMCs or T cells enriched from blood (not recorded which). The receptors here all came from a human donor in a cohort exposed to, infected with or recovered from COVID-19 (not recorded which). The donor label of this sample is uncertain.

The chain is built from TRBV14 and TRBJ1-6; D is unresolved. This CDR3 comprises 16 residues. The germline gives CDR1 SGHDN, CDR2 FVKESK. Trimming took off 0 bases at V and 8 bases at J, with 14 bases between the two ends. DNA for the CDR3: TGTGCCAGCAGCCAAGAGGGAGGGCTTCCGGATTCACCCCTCCACTTT. Its protein is CASSQEGGLPDSPLHF.

This clone has a single count. The chain couples TRBV5-8 to TRBJ2-4; TRBD1 matches at 9 bases. Germline CDR1 and CDR2: SGHTS and YDEGEE. CDR3 length: 16 amino acids. V gave up 3 bases and J gave up 0 bases; unmatched junction bases: 4. The CDR3 nucleotides are TGTGCCAGCAGCTACAGGGGGCCAATAGCCAAAAACATTCAGTACTTC. Residues: CASSYRGPIAKNIQYF.

The chain couples TRBV19 to TRBJ1-4; D possibly corresponds to TRBD1 (6 bases). The CDR3 has 15 amino acids. The V gene lost 5 bases and the J gene lost 2 bases, with 12 bases spanning the gap. Germline lookup yields CDR1 LNHDA and CDR2 SQIVND (reference sequence). The CDR3 sequence is CASSDGGQTNEKLFF. Written as DNA, the CDR3 is TGTGCCAGTAGTGACGGGGGGCAGACTAATGAAAAACTGTTTTTT.

The chain recombines TRBV5-3 with TRBJ1-2; D is perhaps TRBD1 (5 bases). TRBV5-3 is annotated as an ORF whose role is uncertain. Trimming removed 0 bases at V and 4 bases at J, with 10 bases between. CDR3 length: 14 amino acids. In DNA form, the CDR3 reads TGTGCCAGAAGCTTGGTTTCAGGGTCCTATGGCTACACCTTC. It is translated as CARSLVSGSYGYTF.

This clone was observed a handful of times. J is TRBJ1-1 and V is TRBV24-1, with D unclear. The germline V and J ends were trimmed by 4 bases and 3 bases, with 11 bases remaining between them. Germline lookup yields CDR1 KGHDR and CDR2 SFDVKD. The length of the CDR3 is 14 residues. The CDR3 protein is CATSDPDKDTEAFF. DNA of the CDR3: TGTGCCACCAGTGACCCCGACAAAGACACTGAAGCTTTCTTT.

The CDR3 region has the DNA TGTGCCAGTAGGGTAGCGGGGGCCCACAATGAGCAGTTCTTC. Residues: CASRVAGAHNEQFF. The chain uses TRBV19 and TRBJ2-1, with 9 bases aligning to TRBD2. CDR1 is LNHDA, CDR2 SQIVND, per germline (reference sequence). The CDR3 is made up of 14 amino acids. V dropped 6 bases and J dropped 5; count of bases not matched to a gene: 5. The full variable domain, rest sourced from reference TRBV19 and TRBJ2-1, is DGGITQSPKYLFRKEGQNVTLSCEQNLNHDAMYWYRQDPGQGLRLIYYSQIVNDFQKGDIAEGYSVSREKKESFPLTVTSAQKNPTAFYLCASRVAGAHNEQFFGPGTRLTVL.

J is TRBJ2-3 and V is TRBV5-5; D gene uncertain. Germline V gene sequence: CDR1 SGHKS, CDR2 YYEKEE (reference sequence). The CDR3 sequence is 12 residues long. Trimming shortened V by 8 bases and J by 1 base, and 8 bases separated the two germline ends. This CDR3 reads CASQQGTDTQYF. The CDR3 region has the DNA TGTGCCAGTCAGCAGGGCACAGATACGCAGTATTTT.

The genes are TRBV5-1 and TRBJ2-4; D possibly corresponds to TRBD2 (5 bases). Per the germline V gene, CDR1 is SGHRS and CDR2 is YFSETQ. The length of the CDR3 is 13 residues. Deletions cut 4 bases from V and 8 bases from J, with 13 bases between. The CDR3 is CASSPGLGDIQYF. CDR3 DNA sequence: TGCGCCAGCAGCCCCGGACTGGGTGACATTCAGTACTTC.

The chain is built from TRBV7-2 and TRBJ2-3, with 8 nucleotides matching TRBD2. V shed 5 bases, J shed 2 bases, and the junction held 9 bases outside the gene matches. Germline V gene data show CDR1 as SGHTA and CDR2 as FQGNSA. CDR3 size: 16 residues. Written as DNA, the CDR3 is TGTGCCAGCAGCCCCGGACTAGCTCCACTCACAGATACGCAGTATTTT. Translation gives CASSPGLAPLTDTQYF. Variable domain in full (rest from reference TRBV7-2 and TRBJ2-3): GAGVSQSPSNKVTEKGKDVELRCDPISGHTALYWYRQSLGQGLEFLIYFQGNSAPDKSGLPSDRFSAERTGGSVSTLTIQRTQQEDSAVYLCASSPGLAPLTDTQYFGPGTRLTVL.